Shown below are 20 T cell receptor beta chains from a single sample sequenced in a study of blood T cell repertoires in COVID-19. The assay was immunoSEQ multiplex PCR, and TCRdb's table has in-frame clones only and misses some. The table shows tens of thousands of clones, with approximately 80% occurring only once. Sequencing was performed on peripheral blood. Receptors were obtained from a human donor in a cohort sampled during active COVID-19.

CDR3 residues: CASLGGVGETQYF. DNA of the CDR3: TGTGCCAGCTTAGGGGGAGTAGGCGAGACCCAGTACTTC. The chain recombines TRBV2 with TRBJ2-5; possibly TRBD1 for D (6 bases). V gave up 8 bases and J gave up 5 bases, with 15 bases separating them. CDR1 SNHLY and CDR2 FYNNEI come from the germline V gene. The CDR3 runs to 13 residues.

V and J are TRBV18 and TRBJ2-7; 7 nucleotides align to TRBD1. The trim removed 4 bases at V and 3 bases at J, leaving 6 bases unmatched. The CDR3 runs to 14 residues. Looked up from germline, CDR1 is KGHSH and CDR2 is LQKENI. The chain's CDR3 is CASSRQGFDYEQYF. In DNA form, the CDR3 reads TGTGCCAGCTCACGACAGGGTTTTGACTACGAGCAGTACTTC.

The chain employs TRBV2 and TRBJ2-7; D remains ambiguous. The CDR3 spans 11 residues. Between the trimmed V and J ends, which lost 4 bases and 4 bases, there was a span of 5 bases. The germline V gene has CDR1 SNHLY and CDR2 FYNNEI. The CDR3 DNA sequence: TGTGCCAGCAGTGCGGTTTACGAGCAGTACTTC. This codes for CASSAVYEQYF.

The chain joins TRBV29-1 to TRBJ2-7; 10 bases match TRBD1. V dropped 6 bases and J dropped 5; count of bases not matched to a gene: 7. The CDR3 runs 13 residues. Germline CDR1 is SQVTM and CDR2 is ANQGSEA. The CDR3 loop is CSVQDRGQNEQYF. The CDR3 bases are TGCAGCGTCCAAGACAGGGGGCAGAACGAGCAGTACTTC.

The chain couples TRBV5-1 to TRBJ2-1; the D gene is possibly TRBD2 (5 bases). The V gene lost 7 bases and the J gene lost 1 base, with 12 bases spanning the gap. The germline gives CDR1 SGHRS, CDR2 YFSETQ. The CDR3 extends over 14 amino acids. In DNA form, the CDR3 reads TGCGCCAGCCATCGGGATAGTTCCTACAATGAGCAGTTCTTC. Protein sequence: CASHRDSSYNEQFF.

The chain combines TRBV5-4 with TRBJ2-1, with TRBD2 matching 9 bases. CDR3 length: 15 amino acids. Trimming removed 0 bases from V and 10 bases from J; junction bases left unmatched: 8. CDR1 and CDR2 (germline): SGHNT, YYREEE (reference sequence). CDR3 nucleotide sequence: TGTGCCAGCAGCTTGGTGGCGGGGGGGCCGGAGGAGCAGTTCTTC. Protein sequence: CASSLVAGGPEEQFF.

This clone has just a few counts. This rearrangement joins TRBV5-5 to TRBJ1-1, with D perhaps matching TRBD1 (5 bases). This CDR3 is built from 13 residues. Trimming stripped 5 bases from V and 11 bases from J, with 19 bases between. Looked up from germline, CDR1 is SGHKS and CDR2 is YYEKEE (reference sequence). CDR3 DNA: TGTGCCAGCAGGTATGAAATGGCGGGACGGGCTTTCTTT. Translated: CASRYEMAGRAFF.

The chain uses TRBV6-4 and TRBJ2-3; D not resolved. The V gene lost 4 bases and the J gene lost 3 bases, with 11 bases spanning the gap. Germline loops: CDR1 MRHNA, CDR2 SNTAGT. The CDR3 sequence is 14 residues long. In nucleotides, the CDR3 is TGTGCCAGCAGTGTGGCAGGTGGGACAGATACGCAGTATTTT. It translates to CASSVAGGTDTQYF.

This chain uses TRBV7-9 with TRBJ2-5, with TRBD2 matching over 8 bases. The CDR3 is 14 residues long. V trimming: 6 bases; J trimming: 7 bases; junction bases outside the gene matches: 10. From germline, CDR1 is SEHNR and CDR2 FQNEAQ (reference sequence). The CDR3 DNA sequence: TGTGCCAGCAGTTCCGGGACTAGAGGCGGGACCCAGTACTTC. Translation gives CASSSGTRGGTQYF.

The chain recombines TRBV14 with TRBJ2-3; D may be TRBD2 (7 bases). Trimming removed 3 bases at V and 6 bases at J, with 16 bases between. The CDR3 contains 15 residues. In germline, CDR1 is SGHDN, CDR2 FVKESK. The DNA for the CDR3 is TGTGCCAGCAGCCATCAGACGGGGGGCCTCGATACGCAGTATTTT. Translated, it gives CASSHQTGGLDTQYF.

V gene TRBV5-1 combines with J gene TRBJ2-5; TRBD1 agrees at 8 bases. The germline V gene has CDR1 SGHRS and CDR2 YFSETQ. The CDR3 has 16 amino acids. Losses at the gene ends were 0 bases for V and 4 bases for J; bases not matched to a gene: 8. The DNA for the CDR3 is TGCGCCAGCAGCTTGGCAGACAGGGGCGGCCCAGAGACCCAGTACTTC. The encoded protein is CASSLADRGGPETQYF.

The gene calls are TRBV19 and TRBJ1-4, with D possibly being TRBD1 (6 bases). Germline V gene sequence: CDR1 LNHDA, CDR2 SQIVND (reference sequence). The CDR3 covers 14 residues. The V and J ends lost 7 bases and 10 bases respectively, with 19 bases between them. The CDR3 protein is CASTIAGPTGKLFF. The DNA for the CDR3 is TGTGCCAGTACAATAGCAGGGCCGACAGGAAAACTGTTTTTT.

The chain uses TRBV15 and TRBJ1-5; no reliable D call. The CDR3 has 14 residues. The germline V gene has CDR1 LNHNV and CDR2 YYDKDF (reference sequence). V shed 1 base and J shed 5 bases, with 9 bases lying between them. The CDR3 spells CATSRGGGYQPQHF. CDR3 sequence (DNA): TGTGCCACCAGCAGAGGTGGCGGTTATCAGCCCCAGCATTTT.

The chain links TRBV2 to TRBJ2-1, with TRBD1 matching 8 bases. The CDR3 covers 14 residues. The V segment lost 6 bases and the J segment 8 bases; nucleotides outside the gene matches: 9. CDR1 is SNHLY and CDR2 is FYNNEI in the germline V gene. The DNA for the CDR3 is TGTGCCAGCAGCTGGGGGACAGGCCTCGATGAGCAGTTCTTC. The encoded protein is CASSWGTGLDEQFF.

The chain uses TRBV12-3 or TRBV12-4 and TRBJ2-3, with a possible D match to TRBD2 (6 bases). Trimming shortened V by 3 bases and J by 4 bases, and 8 bases separated the two germline ends. The CDR3 extends over 13 amino acids. CDR3 nucleotide sequence: TGTGCCAGCAGTTTCCGGGGGTCAGATACGCAGTATTTT. Protein sequence: CASSFRGSDTQYF.

The chain combines TRBV12-2 with TRBJ1-2; the table assigns TRBD1, which was not confirmed against the DNA. TRBV12-2 is annotated as a pseudogene. The CDR3 sequence is 15 residues long. The CDR3 DNA follows: TGTGCAAGATTCCTGCTGGTCACAGGCAACTATGGCTACACCTTC. Amino acids: CARFLLVTGNYGYTF.

This chain links TRBV19 with TRBJ2-1; maybe TRBD1 (5 bases). V lost 3 bases, J lost 3 bases, and 9 bases lay in between. CDR1 and CDR2 from the germline V gene are LNHDA and SQIVND (reference sequence). CDR3 length: 14 amino acids. CDR3 region: CASSMGQGYNEQFF. DNA of the CDR3: TGTGCCAGTAGTATGGGGCAGGGCTACAATGAGCAGTTCTTC.

The chain is built from TRBV3-1 (or the pseudogene TRBV3-2) and TRBJ2-1, with D perhaps matching TRBD1 (5 bases). The CDR3 has 14 residues. V was cut by 7 bases and J by 9 bases, with 19 bases left in between. The germline V gene encodes CDR1 LGHDT and CDR2 YNNKEL (reference sequence). Here the CDR3 reads CASTSRGRDGEQFF. The CDR3 DNA sequence: TGTGCCAGCACCTCAAGGGGTCGCGACGGTGAGCAGTTCTTC.

The gene calls are TRBV5-1 and TRBJ1-4; a possible D gene is TRBD1 (5 bases). This CDR3 comprises 15 residues. CDR1 SGHRS and CDR2 YFSETQ come from the germline V gene. V lost 4 bases and J 7 bases, leaving 17 bases between the germline ends. As DNA, the CDR3 is TGCGCCAGCAGCCCCGGTGGGAGGGACGGTGAAAAACTGTTTTTT. It translates to CASSPGGRDGEKLFF.

The chain links TRBV30 to TRBJ2-7; D perhaps matches TRBD1 (5 bases). CDR1 and CDR2 (germline): GTSNPN, SVGIG (reference sequence). V dropped 8 bases and J dropped 1 base, with 12 bases sitting between them. The CDR3 has 12 amino acids. CDR3 loop: CAGSQGSYEQYF. The CDR3 bases are TGTGCCGGCTCGCAGGGTTCCTACGAGCAGTACTTC.